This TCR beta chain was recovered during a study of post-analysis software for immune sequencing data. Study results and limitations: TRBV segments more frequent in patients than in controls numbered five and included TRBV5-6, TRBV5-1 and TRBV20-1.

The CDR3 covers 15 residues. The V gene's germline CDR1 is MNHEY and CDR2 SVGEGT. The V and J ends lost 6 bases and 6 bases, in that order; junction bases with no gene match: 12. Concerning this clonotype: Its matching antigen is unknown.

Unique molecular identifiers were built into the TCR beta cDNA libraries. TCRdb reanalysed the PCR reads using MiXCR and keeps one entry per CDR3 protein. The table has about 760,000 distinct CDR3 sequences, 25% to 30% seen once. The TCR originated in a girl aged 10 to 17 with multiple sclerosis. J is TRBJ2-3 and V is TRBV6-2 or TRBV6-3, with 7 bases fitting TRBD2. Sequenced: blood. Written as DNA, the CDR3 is TGTGCCAGCAGAACTCGGGCGGGAGTAGGGGATACGCAGTATTTT. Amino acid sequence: CASRTRAGVGDTQYF.